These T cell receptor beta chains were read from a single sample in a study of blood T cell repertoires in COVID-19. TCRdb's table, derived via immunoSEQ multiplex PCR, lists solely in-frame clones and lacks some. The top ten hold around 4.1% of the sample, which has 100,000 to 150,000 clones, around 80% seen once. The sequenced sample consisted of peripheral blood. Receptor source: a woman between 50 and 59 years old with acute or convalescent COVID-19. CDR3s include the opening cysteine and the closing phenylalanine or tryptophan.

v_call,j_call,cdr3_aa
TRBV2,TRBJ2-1,CASSEGRGLGYNEQFF
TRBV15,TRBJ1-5,CATSSSQLSNQPQHF
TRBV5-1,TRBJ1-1,CASSLEGAGGWTEAFF
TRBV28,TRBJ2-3,CASSSPRGTPYTDTQYF
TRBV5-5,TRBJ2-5,CASSYFYSAGQRAPQETQYF
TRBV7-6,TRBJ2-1,CASSNQGLVISYNEQFF
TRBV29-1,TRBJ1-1,CSVEEQPTGKAFF
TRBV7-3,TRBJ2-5,CASSPGREEQETQYF
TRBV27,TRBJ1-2,CASGRGEGGGYTF
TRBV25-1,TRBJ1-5,CASSEGGGDQPQHF
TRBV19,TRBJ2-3,CASSTSSRVGDAQYF
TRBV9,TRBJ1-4,CASSVGQGAGEKLFF
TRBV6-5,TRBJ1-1,CASSTRGGGTEAFF
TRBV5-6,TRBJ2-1,CASSLSGNVDNEQFF
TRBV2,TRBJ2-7,CASSWDKVEQYF
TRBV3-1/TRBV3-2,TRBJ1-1,CASSQVLRVTEAFF
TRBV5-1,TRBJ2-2,CASSLAGQGSTTGELFF
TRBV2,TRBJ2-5,CASSGRGGMETQYF
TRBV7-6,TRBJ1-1,CASSFMGAADTEAFF
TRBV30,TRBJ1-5,CAWSVGQGGRQPQHF
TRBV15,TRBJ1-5,CATSRETVFSNQPQHF
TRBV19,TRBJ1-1,CASSTTVNTEAFF
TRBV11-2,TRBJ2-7,CASSLVQVYEQYF
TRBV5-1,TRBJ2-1,CASSYGVVSSYNEQFF
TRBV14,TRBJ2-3,CASSQGLALYTDTQYF
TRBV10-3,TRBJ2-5,CAISGGAAEETQYF
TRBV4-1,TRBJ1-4,CASSRGVSTNEKLFF
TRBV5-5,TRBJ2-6,CASSLDSSGANVLTF
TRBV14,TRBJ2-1,CASSQDGTSGDNEQFF
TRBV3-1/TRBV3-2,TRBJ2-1,CASSPGTSGYNEQFF
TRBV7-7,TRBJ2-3,CASSLSHTDTQYF
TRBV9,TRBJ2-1,CASSVRTGNEQFF
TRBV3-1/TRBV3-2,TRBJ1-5,CASSQVGAGLWSNQPQHF
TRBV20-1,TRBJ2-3,CSASLLVTDTQYF
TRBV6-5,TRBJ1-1,CASRGPGGNTEAFF
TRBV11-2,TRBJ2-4,CASSLNQENIQYF
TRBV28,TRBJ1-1,CASSLLQGGAFF
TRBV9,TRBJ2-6,CASSSGGANVLTF
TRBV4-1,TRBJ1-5,CASSQGGLYNQPQHF
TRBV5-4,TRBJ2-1,CASSLDLARSYNEQFF
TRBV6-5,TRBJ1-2,CASSYGGGAGYTF
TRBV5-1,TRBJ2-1,CASSLAGLASLNEQFF
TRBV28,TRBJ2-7,CASTHSGLGGDEQYF
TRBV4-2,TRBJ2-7,CASSQDLAREQEQYF
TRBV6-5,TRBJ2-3,CASSRDNTDTQYF
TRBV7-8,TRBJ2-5,CASSFLGLAGGGQTQYF
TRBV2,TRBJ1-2,CASSEAPWTGYGYTF
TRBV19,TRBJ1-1,CASTGTATRNTEAFF
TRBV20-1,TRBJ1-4,CSASQGTEKLFF
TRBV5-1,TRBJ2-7,CASSYYRGNHEQYF
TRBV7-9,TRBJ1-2,CASSATGEVFYGYTF